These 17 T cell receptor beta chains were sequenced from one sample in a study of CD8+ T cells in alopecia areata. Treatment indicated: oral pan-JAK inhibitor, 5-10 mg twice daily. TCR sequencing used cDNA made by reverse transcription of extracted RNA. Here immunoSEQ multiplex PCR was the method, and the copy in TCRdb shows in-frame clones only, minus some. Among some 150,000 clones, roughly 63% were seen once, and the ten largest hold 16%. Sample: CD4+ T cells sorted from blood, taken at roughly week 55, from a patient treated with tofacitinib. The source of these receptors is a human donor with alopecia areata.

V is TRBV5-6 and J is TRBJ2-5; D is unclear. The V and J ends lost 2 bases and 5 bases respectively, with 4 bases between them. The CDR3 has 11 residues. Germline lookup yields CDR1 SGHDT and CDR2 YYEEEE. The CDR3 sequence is CASSFGETQYF. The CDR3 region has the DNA TGTGCCAGCAGCTTCGGGGAGACCCAGTACTTC.

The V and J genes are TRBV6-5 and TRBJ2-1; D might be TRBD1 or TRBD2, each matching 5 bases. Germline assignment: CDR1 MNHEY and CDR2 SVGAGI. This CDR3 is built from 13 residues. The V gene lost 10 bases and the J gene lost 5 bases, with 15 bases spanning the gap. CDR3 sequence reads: CATQSLGDNEQFF. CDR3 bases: TGTGCCACCCAGTCCCTGGGGGACAATGAGCAGTTCTTC.

For the CDR3, the DNA is TGTGCCACCAGCAGAGCCGGGTTAGCTGGACAGTTTTTTCAGCCCCAGCATTTT. Amino acid sequence: CATSRAGLAGQFFQPQHF. The V and J genes are TRBV15 and TRBJ1-5; TRBD1 is a possible D gene (6 bases). Germline CDR1 is LNHNV and CDR2 is YYDKDF (reference sequence). Trimming cost V 1 base and J 6 bases, with 22 bases left between them. This CDR3 region has 18 residues.

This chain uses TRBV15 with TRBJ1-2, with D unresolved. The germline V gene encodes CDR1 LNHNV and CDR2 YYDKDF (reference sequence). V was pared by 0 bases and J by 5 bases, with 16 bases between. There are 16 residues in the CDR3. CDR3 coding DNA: TGTGCCACCAGCAGAGATCTAGACCCACTGGTTTATGGCTACACCTTC. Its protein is CATSRDLDPLVYGYTF.

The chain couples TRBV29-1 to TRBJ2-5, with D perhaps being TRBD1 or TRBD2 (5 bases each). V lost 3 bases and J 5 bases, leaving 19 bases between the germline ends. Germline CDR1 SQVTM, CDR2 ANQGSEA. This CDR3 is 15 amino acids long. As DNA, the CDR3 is TGCAGCGTTGAGTTCGGGGTTAAGGGGAAGGAGACCCAGTACTTC. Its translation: CSVEFGVKGKETQYF.

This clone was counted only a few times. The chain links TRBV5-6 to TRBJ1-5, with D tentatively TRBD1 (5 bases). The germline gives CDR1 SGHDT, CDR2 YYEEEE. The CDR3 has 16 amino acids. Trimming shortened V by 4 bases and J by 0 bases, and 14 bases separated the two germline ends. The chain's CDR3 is CASSTKTAYSNQPQHF. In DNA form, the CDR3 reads TGTGCCAGCAGCACAAAGACAGCTTATAGCAATCAGCCCCAGCATTTT.

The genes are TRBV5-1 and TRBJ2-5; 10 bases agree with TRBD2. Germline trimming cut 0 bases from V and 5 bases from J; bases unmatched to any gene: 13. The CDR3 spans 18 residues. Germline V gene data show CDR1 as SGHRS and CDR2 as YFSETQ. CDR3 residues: CASSLALPQRGGLETQYF. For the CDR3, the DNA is TGCGCCAGCAGCTTGGCCTTACCCCAGCGGGGGGGCCTGGAGACCCAGTACTTC.

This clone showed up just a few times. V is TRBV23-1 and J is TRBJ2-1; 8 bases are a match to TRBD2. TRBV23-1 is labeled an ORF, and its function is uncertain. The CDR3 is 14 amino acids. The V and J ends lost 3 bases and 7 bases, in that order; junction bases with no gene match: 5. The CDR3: CASSHSGTRNEQFF. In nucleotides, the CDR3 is TGCGCCAGCAGTCACTCCGGGACTAGAAATGAGCAGTTCTTC.

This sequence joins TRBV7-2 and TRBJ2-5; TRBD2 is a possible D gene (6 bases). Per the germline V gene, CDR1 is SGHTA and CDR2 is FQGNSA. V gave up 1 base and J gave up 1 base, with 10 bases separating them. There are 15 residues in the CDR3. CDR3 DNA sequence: TGTGCCAGCAGCTTAGGGACCGGGGGCCAAGAGACCCAGTACTTC. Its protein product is CASSLGTGGQETQYF.

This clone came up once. This CDR3 is CASSLGEETQYF. The CDR3 bases are TGCGCCAGCAGCTTGGGGGAAGAGACCCAGTACTTC. The rearrangement links TRBV5-1 to TRBJ2-5; no firm D call. In germline, CDR1 is SGHRS, CDR2 YFSETQ. The CDR3 has 12 amino acids. Trimming cost V 0 bases and J 3 bases, with 3 bases left between them.

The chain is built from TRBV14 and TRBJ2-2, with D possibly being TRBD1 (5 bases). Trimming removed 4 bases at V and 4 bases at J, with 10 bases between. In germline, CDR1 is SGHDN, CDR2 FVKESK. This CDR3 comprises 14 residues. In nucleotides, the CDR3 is TGTGCCAGCAGCCGACTGCAGGGCACCGGGGAGCTGTTTTTT. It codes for CASSRLQGTGELFF. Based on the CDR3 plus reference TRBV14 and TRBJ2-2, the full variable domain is EAGVTQFPSHSVIEKGQTVTLRCDPISGHDNLYWYRRVMGKEIKFLLHFVKESKQDESGMPNNRFLAERTGGTYSTLKVQPAELEDSGVYFCASSRLQGTGELFFGEGSRLTVL.

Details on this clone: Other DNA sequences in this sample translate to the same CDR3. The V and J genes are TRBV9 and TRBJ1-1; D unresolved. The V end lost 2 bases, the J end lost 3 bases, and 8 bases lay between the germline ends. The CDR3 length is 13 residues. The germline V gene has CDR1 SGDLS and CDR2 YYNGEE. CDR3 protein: CASSVDRDTEAFF. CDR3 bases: TGTGCCAGCAGCGTCGACCGGGACACTGAAGCTTTCTTT.

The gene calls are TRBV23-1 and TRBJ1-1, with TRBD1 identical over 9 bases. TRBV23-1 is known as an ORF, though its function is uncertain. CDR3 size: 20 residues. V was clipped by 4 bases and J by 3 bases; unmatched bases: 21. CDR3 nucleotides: TGCGCCAGCAGTCCCTTCCCATTCCCGACAGGGGGAATTTGGGACACTGAAGCTTTCTTT. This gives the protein CASSPFPFPTGGIWDTEAFF.

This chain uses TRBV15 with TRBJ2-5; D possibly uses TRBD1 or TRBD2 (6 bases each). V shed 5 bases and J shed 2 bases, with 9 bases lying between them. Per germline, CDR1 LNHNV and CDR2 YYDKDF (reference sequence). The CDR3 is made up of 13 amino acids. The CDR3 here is CATSRGHQETQYF. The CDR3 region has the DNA TGTGCCACCAGCCGGGGGCATCAAGAGACCCAGTACTTC.

CDR3 coding DNA: TGTGCCAGCAGTGAATTCGGGACAGGGGGCAATCAGCCCCAGCATTTT. It yields the protein CASSEFGTGGNQPQHF. J is TRBJ1-5 and V is TRBV6-1, with 10 bases that match TRBD1. V trimming: 2 bases; J trimming: 2 bases; junction bases outside the gene matches: 3. Germline loops: CDR1 MNHNS, CDR2 SASEGT. The CDR3 loop spans 16 amino acids.

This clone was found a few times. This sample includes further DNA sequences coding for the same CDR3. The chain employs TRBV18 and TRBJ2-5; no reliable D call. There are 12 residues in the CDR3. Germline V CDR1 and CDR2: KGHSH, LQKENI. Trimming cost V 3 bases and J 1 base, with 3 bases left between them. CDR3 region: CASSPSQETQYF. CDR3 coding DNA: TGTGCCAGCTCACCCTCCCAAGAGACCCAGTACTTC.

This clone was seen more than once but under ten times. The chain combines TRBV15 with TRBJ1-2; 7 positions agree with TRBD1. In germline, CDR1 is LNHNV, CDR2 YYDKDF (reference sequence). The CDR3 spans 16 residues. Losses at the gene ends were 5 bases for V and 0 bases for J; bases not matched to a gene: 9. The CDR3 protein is CATSGRGQTTNYGYTF. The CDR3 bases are TGTGCCACCAGCGGTAGGGGACAGACAACTAACTATGGCTACACCTTC.